These T cell receptor beta chains were read from a single sample in a study of cytomegalovirus exposure and HLA in healthy donors. The table came from immunoSEQ multiplex PCR; TCRdb's copy has only in-frame clones and leaves some out. This table holds tens of thousands of clones, roughly 94% found once. Sample: PBMCs. The receptors were sampled from a woman between 18 and 30 years old in good health and CMV-seropositive. CDR3s include the opening cysteine and the closing phenylalanine or tryptophan. A D gene is named only where the DNA matches it firmly. The size of a clone is reported for some rows only, either as once, few or many, or as a class for expanded clones.

clone size,D gene,J gene,V gene,CDR3 DNA,CDR3 protein
.,.,TRBJ1-1,TRBV9,TGTGCCAGCAGCGTAGGGGTCGGGGCAGGGGTGAACTCTGAAGCTTTCTTT,CASSVGVGAGVNSEAFF
.,.,TRBJ1-4,TRBV6-1,TGTGCCAGCAGAGCGACAGCAACTAATGAAAAACTGTTTTTT,CASRATATNEKLFF
.,.,TRBJ2-7,TRBV28,TGTGCCAGCAGTTTCCCCGGGACTTTCCTTAGCGACGAGCAGTACTTC,CASSFPGTFLSDEQYF
.,.,TRBJ1-3,TRBV9,TGTGCCAGCAGCGCAGGGTTAGACACCATATATTTT,CASSAGLDTIYF
few,TRBD2,TRBJ2-7,TRBV29-1,TGCAGCGTGGGTCAGCGGGGCTACGAGCAGTACTTC,CSVGQRGYEQYF
.,.,TRBJ2-6,TRBV11-1,TGTGCCAGCAGGGACAGCTCTGGGGCCAACGTCCTGACTTTC,CASRDSSGANVLTF
.,.,TRBJ1-5,TRBV7-2,TGTGCCAGCAGCTTAGCTGGGGGCAAGGAACAGCCCCAGCATTTT,CASSLAGGKEQPQHF
.,.,TRBJ1-5,TRBV28,TGTGCCAGCACCCCCTGGGGGGACTTGAGCAATCAGCCCCAGCATTTT,CASTPWGDLSNQPQHF
.,.,TRBJ2-1,TRBV12-5,TGTGCTAGTGGTTTGGCAGGGTGGGATGAGCAGTTCTTC,CASGLAGWDEQFF
.,.,TRBJ1-3,TRBV7-9,TGTGCCAGCAGCTTAGCTACAGTCCCTGGAAACACCATATATTTT,CASSLATVPGNTIYF
.,TRBD2,TRBJ2-3,TRBV5-1,TGCGCCAGCAGCCCAAGAGCGGGAGTCGCAGATACGCAGTATTTT,CASSPRAGVADTQYF
.,TRBD2,TRBJ2-1,TRBV28,TGTGCCAGCAGCACTAGCGGGGGTCTCAACAATGAGCAGTTCTTC,CASSTSGGLNNEQFF
.,.,TRBJ2-4,TRBV27,TGTGCCAGCAGTTTCGGAAGGGGCAGCATTCAGTACTTC,CASSFGRGSIQYF
.,.,TRBJ1-5,TRBV18,TGTGCCAGCTCAGAACAGGGTAGCGATCAGCCCCAGCATTTT,CASSEQGSDQPQHF
.,TRBD1,TRBJ1-2,TRBV6-1,TGTGCCAGCAGTGAAGGGGACAGCAGCTATGGCTACACCTTC,CASSEGDSSYGYTF